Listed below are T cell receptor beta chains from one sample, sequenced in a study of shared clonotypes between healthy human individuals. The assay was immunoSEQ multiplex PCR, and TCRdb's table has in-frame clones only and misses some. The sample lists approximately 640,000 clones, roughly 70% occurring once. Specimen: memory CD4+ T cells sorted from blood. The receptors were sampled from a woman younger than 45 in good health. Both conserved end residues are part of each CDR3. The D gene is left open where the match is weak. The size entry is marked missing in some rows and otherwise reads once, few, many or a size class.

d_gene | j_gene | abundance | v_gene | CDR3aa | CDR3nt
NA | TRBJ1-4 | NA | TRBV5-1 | CASSFGGKEKLFF | TGCGCCAGCAGCTTCGGGGGGAAAGAAAAACTGTTTTTT
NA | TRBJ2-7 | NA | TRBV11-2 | CASSFIAAYEQYF | TGTGCCAGCAGCTTCATAGCGGCCTACGAGCAGTACTTC
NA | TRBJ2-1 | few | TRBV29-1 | CSVETRHGMGNEQFF | TGCAGCGTTGAAACGCGACACGGAATGGGGAATGAGCAGTTCTTC
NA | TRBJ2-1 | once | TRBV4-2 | CASSLEGVGSSYNEQFF | TGTGCCAGCAGCCTCGAGGGTGTCGGGAGCTCCTACAATGAGCAGTTCTTC
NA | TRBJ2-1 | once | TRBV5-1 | CASRHRDQYNEQFF | TGCGCCAGCAGGCACCGGGACCAGTACAATGAGCAGTTCTTC
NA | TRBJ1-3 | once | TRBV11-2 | CASSPPSGNTIYF | TGTGCCAGCAGCCCCCCAAGTGGAAACACCATATATTTT
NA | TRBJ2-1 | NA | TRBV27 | CASSGDPSWNEQFF | TGTGCCAGCAGCGGTGATCCTAGTTGGAATGAGCAGTTCTTC
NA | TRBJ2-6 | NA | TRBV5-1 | CASSRGHQGGPSSGANVLTF | TGCGCCAGCAGCCGCGGACATCAGGGGGGCCCAAGCTCTGGGGCCAACGTCCTGACTTTC
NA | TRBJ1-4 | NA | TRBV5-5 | CASSSGSATNEKLFF | TGTGCCAGCAGTTCCGGGTCGGCGACTAATGAAAAACTGTTTTTT
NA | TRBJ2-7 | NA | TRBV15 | CATAGGHLPYEQYF | TGTGCCACCGCCGGGGGACACTTACCCTACGAGCAGTACTTC
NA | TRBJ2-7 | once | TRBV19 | CASSLGTHATYEQYF | TGTGCCAGTAGTCTCGGGACCCATGCCACCTACGAGCAGTACTTC
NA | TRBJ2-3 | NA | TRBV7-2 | CASSLWEDTQYF | TGTGCCAGCAGCTTATGGGAAGATACGCAGTATTTT
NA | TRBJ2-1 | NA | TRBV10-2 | CASSGGTYRGGQFF | TGCGCCAGCAGTGGAGGGACTTATCGCGGCGGGCAGTTCTTC
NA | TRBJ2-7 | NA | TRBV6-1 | CASRPGTSSYEQYF | TGTGCCAGCAGGCCCGGGACGAGCTCCTACGAGCAGTACTTC
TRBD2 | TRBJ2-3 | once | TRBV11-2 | CASSLLAGGGTDTQYF | TGTGCCAGCAGCCTCCTAGCGGGAGGTGGCACAGATACGCAGTATTTT
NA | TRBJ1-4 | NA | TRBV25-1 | CASSDQAPGVEKLFF | TGTGCCAGCAGTGATCAGGCCCCGGGGGTTGAAAAACTGTTTTTT
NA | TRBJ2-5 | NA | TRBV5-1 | CASSLGDPETQYF | TGCGCCAGCAGCTTGGGGGACCCAGAGACCCAGTACTTC
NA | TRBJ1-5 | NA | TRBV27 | CASSLRWPQHF | TGTGCCAGCAGTTTAAGGTGGCCCCAGCATTTT
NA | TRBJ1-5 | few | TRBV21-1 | CASSKIDQPQHF | TGTGCCAGCAGCAAAATTGATCAGCCCCAGCATTTT
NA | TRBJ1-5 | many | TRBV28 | CASKIQGSGNQPQHF | TGTGCCAGCAAGATACAGGGATCAGGCAATCAGCCCCAGCATTTT